Listed below are T cell receptor beta chains from one sample, sequenced in a study of glioma-infiltrating T cells after dendritic cell vaccination. Profiled with immunoSEQ multiplex PCR; TCRdb holds only in-frame clones, not every one. The sample has some 87,000 clones, 85% to 90% seen once. Sequencing was performed on blood, taken before dendritic cell vaccination. The receptor set was obtained from a human donor with glioblastoma. The CDR3 runs from the conserved cysteine through the conserved F or W. Fields, in order: J gene, V gene, D gene, clone size, CDR3 DNA, CDR3 protein. D genes are given only for firm matches. Clone size is stated in some rows and not others, as once, few, many or a class when expanded.

j_gene: TRBJ1-1
v_gene: TRBV18
d_gene: TRBD1
abundance: -
CDR3nt: TGTGCCAGCTCACGGACAGGGATGAACACTGAAGCTTTCTTT
CDR3aa: CASSRTGMNTEAFF

j_gene: TRBJ1-1
v_gene: TRBV6-6
d_gene: -
abundance: few
CDR3nt: TGTGCCAGCATCCCGGCGCGGGACACTGAAGCTTTCTTT
CDR3aa: CASIPARDTEAFF

j_gene: TRBJ1-2
v_gene: TRBV5-1
d_gene: TRBD1
abundance: -
CDR3nt: TGCGCCAGCAGCTTGGGGGGCCAGGGGGCTCGGGGCTACACCTTC
CDR3aa: CASSLGGQGARGYTF

j_gene: TRBJ2-1
v_gene: TRBV11-3
d_gene: -
abundance: -
CDR3nt: TGTGCCAGCAGCCTAAGGACTATTCACAATGAGCAGTTCTTC
CDR3aa: CASSLRTIHNEQFF

j_gene: TRBJ2-7
v_gene: TRBV7-9
d_gene: -
abundance: -
CDR3nt: TGTGCCAGCAGCTTAGGAGGACTGGGAGTCTACGAGCAGTACTTC
CDR3aa: CASSLGGLGVYEQYF

j_gene: TRBJ1-5
v_gene: TRBV30
d_gene: TRBD1
abundance: -
CDR3nt: TGTGCCTGGAGTGTACCAACAGGGGATCAGCCCCAGCATTTT
CDR3aa: CAWSVPTGDQPQHF

j_gene: TRBJ1-1
v_gene: TRBV7-9
d_gene: TRBD1
abundance: -
CDR3nt: TGTGCCAGCAGCTTGGAACAGGGGGTAGGGTACACTGAAGCTTTCTTT
CDR3aa: CASSLEQGVGYTEAFF

j_gene: TRBJ1-1
v_gene: TRBV6-5
d_gene: -
abundance: once
CDR3nt: TGTGCCAGCAGTTACAAACAGGGTGCCACTGAAGCTTTCTTT
CDR3aa: CASSYKQGATEAFF

j_gene: TRBJ1-3
v_gene: TRBV2
d_gene: -
abundance: few
CDR3nt: TGTGCCAGCAGGGGGGACATTCGACACACCATATATTTT
CDR3aa: CASRGDIRHTIYF

j_gene: TRBJ1-4
v_gene: TRBV4-3
d_gene: -
abundance: -
CDR3nt: TGCGCCAGCAGCCAAGATCCCCTTGCAACTAATGAAAAACTGTTTTTT
CDR3aa: CASSQDPLATNEKLFF

j_gene: TRBJ2-3
v_gene: TRBV14
d_gene: -
abundance: once
CDR3nt: TGTGCCAGCAGCCCTTCGGTGGTGCCCATCACAGATACGCAGTATTTT
CDR3aa: CASSPSVVPITDTQYF

j_gene: TRBJ2-5
v_gene: TRBV25-1
d_gene: -
abundance: -
CDR3nt: TGTGCCAGCAGCCCCTGGGGAGCCCGAGAGACCCAGTACTTC
CDR3aa: CASSPWGARETQYF

j_gene: TRBJ1-1
v_gene: TRBV6-5
d_gene: -
abundance: -
CDR3nt: TGTGCCAGCAGTCCTAGAGGGCTGGGCACTGAAGCTTTCTTT
CDR3aa: CASSPRGLGTEAFF

j_gene: TRBJ1-5
v_gene: TRBV10-1
d_gene: -
abundance: -
CDR3nt: TGCGCCAGCAGTTACCTCCGCGATGGGCCCCAGCATTTT
CDR3aa: CASSYLRDGPQHF

j_gene: TRBJ2-7
v_gene: TRBV5-1
d_gene: TRBD1
abundance: -
CDR3nt: TGCGCCAGCAGCTACACAGGGGACCTGAGCTCCTACGAGCAGTACTTC
CDR3aa: CASSYTGDLSSYEQYF

j_gene: TRBJ2-3
v_gene: TRBV29-1
d_gene: -
abundance: -
CDR3nt: TGCAGCGTCCTCTTAATTCCAGATACGCAGTATTTT
CDR3aa: CSVLLIPDTQYF

j_gene: TRBJ2-2
v_gene: TRBV9
d_gene: -
abundance: -
CDR3nt: TGTGCCAGCAGCGTCGGGTTAGGCGGAGCGAACACCGGGGAGCTGTTTTTT
CDR3aa: CASSVGLGGANTGELFF

j_gene: TRBJ1-4
v_gene: TRBV10-3
d_gene: TRBD1
abundance: once
CDR3nt: TGTGCCATCAGTGATATAGGACAGGGTAATGAAAAACTGTTTTTT
CDR3aa: CAISDIGQGNEKLFF

j_gene: TRBJ1-3
v_gene: TRBV9
d_gene: TRBD1
abundance: -
CDR3nt: TGTGCCAGCAGCGTAGGGGTTGGGACAGGGGCCGGAAACACCATATATTTT
CDR3aa: CASSVGVGTGAGNTIYF

j_gene: TRBJ2-5
v_gene: TRBV2
d_gene: TRBD1
abundance: -
CDR3nt: TGTGCCAGCAGGGGACAGACCACAGGCCAAGAGACCCAGTACTTC
CDR3aa: CASRGQTTGQETQYF

j_gene: TRBJ2-1
v_gene: TRBV7-9
d_gene: -
abundance: -
CDR3nt: TGTGCCTCTACAACTGGGAGCTCCTACAATGAGCAGTTCTTC
CDR3aa: CASTTGSSYNEQFF

j_gene: TRBJ2-1
v_gene: TRBV5-1
d_gene: TRBD2
abundance: -
CDR3nt: TGCGCCAGCAGCCCCCCGGGACTAGCAGGCAATGAGCAGTTCTTC
CDR3aa: CASSPPGLAGNEQFF

j_gene: TRBJ1-5
v_gene: TRBV25-1
d_gene: -
abundance: -
CDR3nt: TGTGCCAGCAGTCCCCGCGGGGGTGTTCAGCCCCAGCATTTT
CDR3aa: CASSPRGGVQPQHF